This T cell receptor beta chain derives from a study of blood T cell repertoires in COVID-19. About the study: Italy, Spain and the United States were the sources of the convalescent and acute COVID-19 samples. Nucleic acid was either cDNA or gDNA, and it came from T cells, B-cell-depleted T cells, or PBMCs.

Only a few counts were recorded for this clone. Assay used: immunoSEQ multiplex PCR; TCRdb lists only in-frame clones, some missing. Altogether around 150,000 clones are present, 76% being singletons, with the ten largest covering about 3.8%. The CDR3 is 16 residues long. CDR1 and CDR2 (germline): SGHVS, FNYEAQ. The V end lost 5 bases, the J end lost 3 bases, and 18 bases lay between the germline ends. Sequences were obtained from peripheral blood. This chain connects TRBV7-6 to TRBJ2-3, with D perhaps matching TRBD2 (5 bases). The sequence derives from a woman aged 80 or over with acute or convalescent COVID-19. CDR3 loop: CASSLRLPPPTDTQYF. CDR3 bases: TGTGCCAGCAGCCTTAGACTACCCCCGCCGACAGATACGCAGTATTTT.